Detailed here is one T cell receptor beta chain. These data belong to a study of shared clonotypes between healthy human individuals. The J segment lost 5 bases and the V segment lost 2 bases, leaving 5 bases of the junction unmatched. CDR3 length: 13 amino acids. Germline CDR1 is GTSNPN and CDR2 is SVGIG (reference sequence). TCRdb's table, derived via immunoSEQ multiplex PCR, lists solely in-frame clones and lacks some. Seen here are approximately 940,000 clones, around 80% observed once, and the top ten hold around 1.5%. The rearrangement links TRBV30 to TRBJ2-7, with TRBD1 matching over 8 bases. Sequencing was done on a sample of memory CD4+ T cells sorted from blood. Subset described: CD45RA-negative fraction. The clonotype comes from a man between 18 and 29 years old in good health. The CDR3 bases are TGTGCCTGGAGTTGGGACAGGACCCACGAGCAGTACTTC. Protein product: CAWSWDRTHEQYF.